What follows are 28 T cell receptor beta chains derived from one specimen sequenced in a study of T cells in Graves' hyperthyroidism and ophthalmopathy. Amplification of TCR beta CDR3 regions used RNA as the template. HTBI primers were employed in a first-round RT-PCR of the TCR CDR3. TCRdb itself ran the multiplex PCR reads through MiXCR, one entry per CDR3 protein. In the table there are roughly 420,000 distinct CDR3 sequences, around 16% of which are singletons. Input material: blood. The receptors here all came from a woman aged 18-35 years with Graves' hyperthyroidism.

This clonotype was counted many times. As DNA, the CDR3 is TGTGCCAGCAGTCCGGGACTTACTAACTATGGCTACACCTTC. The encoded protein is CASSPGLTNYGYTF. This chain uses TRBV6-1 with TRBJ1-2, with D perhaps matching TRBD1 (5 bases). Trimming stripped 5 bases from V and 0 bases from J, with 10 bases between. Germline V gives CDR1 MNHNS, CDR2 SASEGT. This CDR3 is built from 14 residues.

This clonotype was counted ten times or more. This chain joins TRBV11-2 and TRBJ2-7; D not resolved. This CDR3 has 13 residues. Trimming took 6 bases from V and 9 from J, leaving 18 bases between them. The V gene's germline CDR1 is SGHAT and CDR2 FQNNGV. The CDR3: CASSSVDLTMQYF. The CDR3 region has the DNA TGTGCCAGCAGTTCGGTCGACCTAACCATGCAGTACTTC.

This clonotype was observed many times. The gene calls are TRBV6-1 and TRBJ1-2; tentatively, D is TRBD1 (5 bases). Trimming left V 6 bases short and J 1 base short, with 21 bases between. Germline V gives CDR1 MNHNS, CDR2 SASEGT. This CDR3 comprises 17 residues. The CDR3 DNA sequence: TGTGCCAGCAGATACGAGGCCCGCGGGGCAGTTAACTATGGCTACACCTTC. This translates into CASRYEARGAVNYGYTF.

This chain connects TRBV7-9 to TRBJ2-3, with D possibly being TRBD1 or TRBD2 (5 bases each). The CDR3 contains 15 residues. From germline, CDR1 is SEHNR and CDR2 FQNEAQ (reference sequence). Trimming left V 1 base short and J 8 bases short, with 16 bases between. This CDR3 reads CASSLGPGPKGTQYF. The CDR3, as DNA: TGTGCCAGCAGCTTAGGACCGGGGCCAAAAGGTACGCAGTATTTT.

This CDR3 is CASSTRQNGGQPQHF. The CDR3 DNA reads TGTGCCAGCAGTACTCGACAAAACGGGGGGCAGCCCCAGCATTTT. J is TRBJ1-5 and V is TRBV2, with D possibly being TRBD1 (5 bases). Deletions cut 5 bases from V and 7 bases from J, with 18 bases between. Looked up from germline, CDR1 is SNHLY and CDR2 is FYNNEI. The CDR3 is 15 residues long.

The chain couples TRBV6-5 to TRBJ2-2, with a tentative D call TRBD2 (5 bases). The CDR3 is 18 amino acids. The germline V and J ends were trimmed by 2 bases and 1 base, with 17 bases remaining between them. Germline CDR1 reads MNHEY; CDR2 reads SVGAGI. The DNA for the CDR3 is TGTGCCAGCAGTTACCACCTCACATTGGCGGGGAACACCGGGGAGCTGTTTTTT. Its protein is CASSYHLTLAGNTGELFF.

Notes on this clonotype: One base away lies a much larger clone, so this may be a sequencing read error. This chain connects TRBV3-1 to TRBJ2-3; 9 bases map to TRBD1. This CDR3 has 15 amino acids. Germline V CDR1 and CDR2: LGHDT, YNNKEL (reference sequence). The CDR3 loop reads CASSPWTGVTGTQYF. Here the CDR3 DNA reads TGTGCCAGCAGCCCTTGGACAGGGGTTACAGGTACGCAGTATTTT.

The V and J genes are TRBV25-1 and TRBJ1-5; TRBD1 matches 7 bases. J was trimmed by 1 base and V by 3 bases; bases with no gene match: 6. Germline-derived CDR1 and CDR2 are MGHDK and SYGVNS. This CDR3 spans 16 amino acids. This chain's CDR3 is CASSDGEGASNQPQHF. DNA for the CDR3: TGTGCCAGCAGTGACGGTGAGGGGGCAAGCAATCAGCCCCAGCATTTT.

This clonotype was seen only a few times. The V and J genes are TRBV11-1 and TRBJ1-5, with D perhaps TRBD1 (6 bases). The CDR3 spans 15 residues. CDR1 and CDR2 from the germline V gene are SGHAT and FQDESV (reference sequence). Trimming shortened V by 1 base and J by 5 bases, and 12 bases separated the two germline ends. The CDR3 reads CASSLGTGKDQPQHF. The CDR3 bases are TGTGCCAGCAGCTTAGGTACAGGGAAGGATCAGCCCCAGCATTTT.

This clonotype was observed at least ten times. The CDR3 reads CASSLAFSGTYEQYF. The CDR3 DNA sequence: TGTGCCAGCAGCTTAGCGTTTAGCGGGACCTACGAGCAGTACTTC. J is TRBJ2-7 and V is TRBV11-2, with 8 bases matching TRBD2. The V and J ends lost 1 base and 2 bases, in that order; junction bases with no gene match: 4. Germline assignment: CDR1 SGHAT and CDR2 FQNNGV. The CDR3 contains 15 residues.

V gene TRBV20-1 combines with J gene TRBJ2-3, with 14 positions matching TRBD2. CDR1 DFQATT and CDR2 SNEGSKA come from the germline V gene (reference sequence). J lost 0 bases, V lost 6 bases, and 8 bases had no gene match. There are 17 residues in the CDR3. The CDR3 sequence is CSATRLAGGPSTDTQYF. CDR3 DNA sequence: TGCAGTGCCACAAGACTAGCGGGGGGGCCTAGCACAGATACGCAGTATTTT.

V usage is TRBV20-1 and J usage is TRBJ1-2; TRBD1 agrees at 11 bases. Germline-derived CDR1 and CDR2 are DFQATT and SNEGSKA (reference sequence). The J segment lost 4 bases and the V segment lost 6 bases, leaving 7 bases of the junction unmatched. The CDR3 consists of 14 residues. CDR3: CSAVGQGDSYGYTF. The CDR3 DNA is TGCAGTGCCGTGGGACAGGGGGACTCCTATGGCTACACCTTC.

This clonotype has at least ten counts. The chain joins TRBV7-2 to TRBJ2-2, with TRBD2 identical over 7 bases. Germline V gene sequence: CDR1 SGHTA, CDR2 FQGNSA. With V trimmed by 6 bases and J by 2 bases, 6 bases remained unmatched. The CDR3 is 15 residues long. The CDR3 reads CASRLSAGNTGELFF. CDR3 sequence (DNA): TGTGCCAGCAGATTGTCAGCGGGAAACACCGGGGAGCTGTTTTTT. Using reference TRBV7-2 and TRBJ2-2 for the parts outside the CDR3, the full variable domain is GAGVSQSPSNKVTEKGKDVELRCDPISGHTALYWYRQSLGQGLEFLIYFQGNSAPDKSGLPSDRFSAERTGGSVSTLTIQRTQQEDSAVYLCASRLSAGNTGELFFGEGSRLTVL.

This clonotype has at least ten counts. The chain is built from TRBV11-2 and TRBJ2-3; D is undetermined. The CDR3 is made up of 11 amino acids. Trimming cost V 2 bases and J 7 bases, with 4 bases left between them. Germline V gene data show CDR1 as SGHAT and CDR2 as FQNNGV. CDR3 in DNA: TGTGCCAGCAGCTTATCAAATACGCAGTATTTT. Its translation: CASSLSNTQYF.

Many counts were recorded for this clonotype. The chain is built from TRBV10-3 and TRBJ1-2, with D possibly matching TRBD1 (5 bases). This CDR3 comprises 14 residues. The V gene lost 4 bases and the J gene lost 5 bases, with 14 bases spanning the gap. Germline V gene lookup returns CDR1 ENHRY and CDR2 SYGVKD. The CDR3 DNA reads as TGTGCCATCAGTGCGGAAGGGGTTGCATATGGCTACACCTTC. It yields the protein CAISAEGVAYGYTF.

This clonotype showed up just a few times. The chain links TRBV20-1 to TRBJ1-1; TRBD1 matches 8 bases. V lost 6 bases, J lost 8 bases, and 11 bases stayed unmatched. Germline-derived CDR1 and CDR2 are DFQATT and SNEGSKA (reference sequence). This CDR3 is 13 amino acids long. CDR3 in DNA: TGCAGTGCACGAAAGGGACAGGAAATAGAAGCTTTCTTT. Residues: CSARKGQEIEAFF.

The chain couples TRBV19 to TRBJ1-1, with D tentatively TRBD1 (5 bases). Germline-derived CDR1 and CDR2 are LNHDA and SQIVND (reference sequence). V lost 9 bases and J lost 7, with 12 bases in between. The CDR3 loop spans 11 amino acids. As DNA, the CDR3 is TGTGCCAGCGGACGGGGCGGTGAAGCTTTCTTT. This codes for CASGRGGEAFF.

In the case of this clonotype: A read error is possible here, since a much larger clone lies one base away. V and J are TRBV20-1 and TRBJ2-7; TRBD2 might be the D (6 bases). CDR3 length: 13 amino acids. Germline CDR1 DFQATT, CDR2 SNEGSKA (reference sequence). DNA for the CDR3: TGCGGTGTCTTGGGGGGTAAATCCTACGAGCAGTACTTC. It encodes CGVLGGKSYEQYF.

The sample holds many counts of this clonotype. Mismatch with germline at one junction end may stem from a read error. The chain has TRBV5-1 and TRBJ2-5; D not certain. CDR1 SGHRS and CDR2 YFSETQ come from the germline V gene. There are 12 residues in the CDR3. The CDR3 reads CASSLTQETQYF. The CDR3 DNA sequence: TGTGCCAGCAGCTTAACCCAAGAGACCCAGTACTTC.

V and J are TRBV14 and TRBJ1-2; TRBD1 matches at 9 bases. CDR1 is SGHDN and CDR2 is FVKESK in the germline V gene. The CDR3 covers 15 residues. Trimming cost V 4 bases and J 4 bases; bases outside gene matches: 7. CDR3 DNA sequence: TGTGCCAGCAGCCCGGGGACAGGGAACAGCTATGGCTACACCTTC. Amino acid sequence: CASSPGTGNSYGYTF.

With respect to this clonotype: This could be a read error, since a much larger clone is one nucleotide away. The V call is TRBV7-2, the J call TRBJ1-2; D may be TRBD1 (6 bases). Germline CDR1 SGHTA, CDR2 FQGNSA. This CDR3 comprises 12 residues. Trimming removed 10 bases at V and 7 bases at J, with 16 bases between. The CDR3 region has the DNA TGTGCCAACAGAGGTGGGGGGGCTGGCTACACCTTC. Its translation: CANRGGGAGYTF.

This clonotype was seen repeatedly, ten times or more. The V call is TRBV3-1, the J call TRBJ1-6; D is uncertain. The CDR3 extends over 15 amino acids. V dropped 2 bases and J dropped 10 bases, with 15 bases sitting between them. Germline-derived CDR1 and CDR2 are LGHDT and YNNKEL (reference sequence). Here the CDR3 DNA reads TGTGCCAGCAGCCAATTTCAAAGGGTCGACTCACCCCTCCACTTT. As protein: CASSQFQRVDSPLHF.

This clonotype was picked up many times. This rearrangement joins TRBV6-1 to TRBJ1-1; 8 bases fit TRBD1. This CDR3 spans 16 amino acids. Germline loops: CDR1 MNHNS, CDR2 SASEGT. Trimming cost V 3 bases and J 5 bases; bases outside gene matches: 11. The CDR3 here is CASSDRDRGLRTEAFF. CDR3 DNA sequence: TGTGCCAGCAGTGACCGCGACAGGGGTTTAAGGACTGAAGCTTTCTTT.

Many counts were recorded for this clonotype. The chain couples TRBV6-2 or TRBV6-3 to TRBJ1-4; a weak D match, TRBD1 (6 bases). Germline CDR1 reads MNHEY; CDR2 reads SVGEGT. The germline V and J ends were trimmed by 6 bases and 0 bases, with 14 bases remaining between them. The CDR3 spans 16 residues. CDR3 nucleotides: TGTGCCAGCAGCCAGGGACAACCGGCAACTAATGAAAAACTGTTTTTT. Its translation is CASSQGQPATNEKLFF.

A few counts support this clonotype. The V call is TRBV6-1, the J call TRBJ2-5; TRBD2 might be the D (5 bases). CDR1 is MNHNS, CDR2 SASEGT, per germline. The CDR3 runs 14 residues. Trimming cost V 4 bases and J 4 bases, with 13 bases left between them. The CDR3 reads CASSGVGGGETQYF. In DNA, the CDR3 is TGTGCCAGCAGTGGGGTAGGTGGAGGAGAGACCCAGTACTTC.

This clonotype was recorded many times. This chain joins TRBV28 and TRBJ2-3; 7 nucleotides match TRBD2. Germline CDR1 MDHEN, CDR2 SYDVKM. The J segment lost 0 bases and the V segment lost 3 bases, leaving 0 bases of the junction unmatched. The CDR3 totals 14 residues. The CDR3 loop reads CASSFSGSTDTQYF. The DNA for the CDR3 is TGTGCCAGCAGTTTTAGCGGGAGCACAGATACGCAGTATTTT.

The table lists this clonotype with many counts. The chain couples TRBV11-2 to TRBJ2-7; TRBD2 matches 7 bases. Germline V gene sequence: CDR1 SGHAT, CDR2 FQNNGV. J lost 3 bases, V lost 4 bases, and 9 bases had no gene match. The CDR3 is 15 amino acids. The CDR3 region is CASSSEAGTNYEQYF. The CDR3 DNA reads TGTGCCAGCAGCTCCGAAGCGGGAACGAACTACGAGCAGTACTTC.

This chain joins TRBV6-1 and TRBJ1-3; tentative D call: TRBD1 (5 bases). Per germline, CDR1 MNHNS and CDR2 SASEGT. The germline V and J ends were trimmed by 9 bases and 2 bases, with 17 bases remaining between them. The CDR3 contains 15 residues. CDR3 nucleotide sequence: TGTGCCAGTTCGGGGGGGGGTCTCCCTGGAAACACCATATATTTT. Its protein product is CASSGGGLPGNTIYF.